The present T cell receptor beta chain was sequenced within a study of T cell responses to AZD1222 COVID-19 vaccine. Per germline, CDR1 SSHAT and CDR2 FNYEAQ (reference sequence). The CDR3 covers 17 residues. Regarding this clone: No antigen is known for it. A read error may account for a junction end that differs from germline.

Study-wide points: The reported proportion of spike-specific TCRs targeting unmutated variant regions was nearly half. Clonal diversity was possibly underestimated, and white British individuals and females predominated among donors. Spike-wide coverage was observed for vaccine-associated CD4 TCRs, with dominant responses at 160-218 and 743-854.

TCRdb's table, derived via immunoSEQ multiplex PCR, lists solely in-frame clones and lacks some. The data show roughly 140,000 clones, approximately 88% seen once. Sample: peripheral blood, taken on day 0 of MenACWY control vaccination. The rearrangement joins TRBV7-7 to TRBJ2-7; 7 nucleotides align to TRBD1. This clonotype originated in an adult in good health. The CDR3 nucleotides read TGTGCTAGCACCATCATACCACCGGGACAGTCGAGGAACGAGCAGTACTTC. This encodes CASTIIPPGQSRNEQYF.